The clone carrying this T cell receptor beta chain was seen a handful of times. Libraries were prepared by immunoSEQ multiplex PCR; TCRdb keeps only in-frame clonotypes and omits some of them. This sample yields approximately 230,000 clones, of which roughly 82% are seen a single time; about an eighth belongs to the top ten. This sample was included in a study of control samples from healthy donors and cancer patients. Germline V gene sequence: CDR1 LGHDT, CDR2 YNNKEL (reference sequence). The V end lost 3 bases, the J end lost 16 bases, and 7 bases lay between the germline ends. CDR3 length equals 9 residues.

Sequencing was done on a sample of PBMCs. The TCR comes from a woman aged 60-70 years with lung cancer. The chain links TRBV3-1 (or the pseudogene TRBV3-2) to TRBJ2-1, with D uncertain. This CDR3 reads CASSHYLFF. Written as DNA, the CDR3 is TGTGCCAGCAGCCACTATTTATTCTTC.